This TCR beta chain stems from a study of low-dose radiotherapy and immunotherapy resistance in tumors. As to time point: before trial treatment. CDR3 length: 16 residues. In germline, CDR1 is SGDLS, CDR2 YYNGEE. The J segment lost 4 bases and the V segment lost 3 bases, leaving 12 bases of the junction unmatched. Gene-specific TRAV and TRBV primers were used for first-strand cDNA, covering alpha and beta chains. PCR amplification of the TCRs was performed with Phusion for 15 to 25 PCR cycles, and it relied on a constant-region primer together with a V-primer adapter. TCRdb reprocessed the reads with MiXCR, giving one entry per CDR3 protein. Seen here are 30,000 to 50,000 distinct CDR3 sequences, 25% to 40% observed once, and the top ten hold 3.5% to 4.5%. At least ten counts were recorded for this clonotype.

This clonotype originated in a male donor with gallbladder cancer. This rearrangement joins TRBV9 to TRBJ2-5; TRBD2 matches at 7 bases. The specimen was PBMCs, collected before treatment. This chain's CDR3 is CASSGGRGGPIETQYF. For the CDR3, the DNA is TGTGCCAGCAGCGGTGGACGGGGAGGGCCTATAGAGACCCAGTACTTC.